Listed below are T cell receptor beta chains from one sample, sequenced in a study of T cells in narcolepsy. The table came from immunoSEQ multiplex PCR; TCRdb's copy has only in-frame clones and leaves some out. The sample shows about 35,000 clones, around 80% of them seen only once. Sequencing input: memory (CD45RA-) CD4+ T cells from blood. All receptors derive from a human donor in good health. Each CDR3 is given with its conserved first and last residue. The D gene is left open where the match is weak. Rows give clone size only sometimes, using once, few, many, or a class for an expanded clone.

clone_size j_call v_call d_call cdr3_nt cdr3_aa
NA TRBJ2-3 TRBV18 TRBD2 TGTGCCAGCTCACCACGAACCACTATAGCGGGGGAACGCACAGATACGCAGTATTTT CASSPRTTIAGERTDTQYF
NA TRBJ1-1 TRBV6-6 TRBD1 TGTGCCAGCAACCAGGGGGCGCAAGCTTTCTTT CASNQGAQAFF
NA TRBJ2-5 TRBV9 TRBD2 TGTGCCAGCAGCGTACTCCCTAGCGGGGGCGGGGAGACCCAGTACTTC CASSVLPSGGGETQYF
NA TRBJ1-3 TRBV9 NA TGTGCCAGCAGCGTAGGCGTGGGAAACACCATATATTTT CASSVGVGNTIYF
NA TRBJ2-2 TRBV29-1 NA TGCAGCGTTGCACAGGGACCCGGGGAGCTGTTTTTT CSVAQGPGELFF
NA TRBJ2-3 TRBV7-2 NA TGTGCCAGCAGCTTAGCGGGGGCATACGCGGATACGCAGTATTTT CASSLAGAYADTQYF
few TRBJ1-1 TRBV7-9 NA TGTGCCAGCAGTTCAAGGGGGGAAGAAGCTTTCTTT CASSSRGEEAFF
NA TRBJ2-1 TRBV18 TRBD1 TGTGCCAGCCACCCGGGACAGGGGACCTACAATGAGCAGTTCTTC CASHPGQGTYNEQFF
NA TRBJ2-2 TRBV5-6 TRBD2 TGTGCCAGCAGCCCCGGGACTAGCAGGGACGGGGAGCTGTTTTTT CASSPGTSRDGELFF
few TRBJ2-1 TRBV6-6 TRBD2 TGTGCCAGCAGTTTTCTCACTAGCGGCAATGAGCAGTTCTTC CASSFLTSGNEQFF